Detailed here is one TCR beta chain. Its antigen is unknown. This entry comes from a study of monozygotic twins with inflammatory bowel disease. The study's findings and limits: The authors note that differing immunosuppressive treatments may have added variability to patient repertoires.

TCRdb re-called the 5' RACE reads, yielding one record per CDR3 amino acid sequence without DNA. In total, the table holds around 380,000 distinct CDR3 sequences. The source material was blood. The clonotype comes from a human donor with ulcerative colitis or Crohn's disease, or a healthy co-twin of an affected twin (not recorded which).

The CDR3 spells CAISGGYRSTNYGYTF. J is TRBJ1-2 and V is TRBV10-3; TCRdb gives TRBD1 as the D gene, but with no DNA this cannot be confirmed. CDR1 and CDR2 (germline): ENHRY, SYGVKD. The CDR3 is 16 amino acids.